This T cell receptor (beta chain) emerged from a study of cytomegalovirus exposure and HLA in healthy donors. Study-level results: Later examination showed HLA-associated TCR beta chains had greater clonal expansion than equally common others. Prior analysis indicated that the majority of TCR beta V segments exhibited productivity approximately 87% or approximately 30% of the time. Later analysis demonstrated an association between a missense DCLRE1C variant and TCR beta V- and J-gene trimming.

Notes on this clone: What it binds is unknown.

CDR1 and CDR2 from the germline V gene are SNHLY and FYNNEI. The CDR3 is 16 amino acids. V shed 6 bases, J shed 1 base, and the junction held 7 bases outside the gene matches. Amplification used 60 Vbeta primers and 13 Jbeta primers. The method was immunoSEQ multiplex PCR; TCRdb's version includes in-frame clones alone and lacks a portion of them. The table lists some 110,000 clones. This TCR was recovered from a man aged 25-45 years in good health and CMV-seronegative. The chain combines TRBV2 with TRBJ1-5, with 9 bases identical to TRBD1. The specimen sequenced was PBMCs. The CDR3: CASRGDREESNQPQHF. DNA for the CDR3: TGTGCCAGCAGGGGGGACAGGGAAGAGAGCAATCAGCCCCAGCATTTT.